A single sample is the source of the 3 T cell receptor beta chains below, sequenced in a study of cytomegalovirus exposure and HLA in healthy donors. PCR amplification relied on 60 Vbeta primers (plus 13 Jbeta primers). TCRdb's table, derived via immunoSEQ multiplex PCR, lists solely in-frame clones and lacks some. The sample yields 100,000 to 150,000 clones, roughly 17% seen once. The sample comprised PBMCs. The receptors derive from a female donor in good health and CMV-seropositive.

The chain has TRBV28 and TRBJ2-7, with 12 positions matching TRBD2. The CDR3 spans 16 residues. From germline, CDR1 is MDHEN and CDR2 SYDVKM. J lost 4 bases, V lost 6 bases, and 10 bases had no gene match. Here the CDR3 reads CASRPTSGGPRYEQYF. The CDR3 region has the DNA TGTGCCAGCAGGCCGACTAGCGGGGGACCTCGATACGAGCAGTACTTC.

This chain connects TRBV7-9 to TRBJ1-4, with D unclear. Germline V gene sequence: CDR1 SEHNR, CDR2 FQNEAQ (reference sequence). The V and J ends lost 4 bases and 8 bases respectively, with 17 bases between them. The CDR3 sequence is 15 residues long. CDR3 DNA sequence: TGTGCCAGCAGCTCACTAATCCTGACGGCAGAAAAACTGTTTTTT. This codes for CASSSLILTAEKLFF.

This chain joins TRBV7-9 and TRBJ2-5; TRBD1 matches at 11 bases. V dropped 4 bases and J dropped 4; count of bases not matched to a gene: 5. CDR1 and CDR2 from the germline V gene are SEHNR and FQNEAQ (reference sequence). This CDR3 has 15 residues. CDR3 sequence reads: CASSSGQGAGETQYF. Written as DNA, the CDR3 is TGTGCCAGCAGCTCCGGACAGGGGGCGGGAGAGACCCAGTACTTC.